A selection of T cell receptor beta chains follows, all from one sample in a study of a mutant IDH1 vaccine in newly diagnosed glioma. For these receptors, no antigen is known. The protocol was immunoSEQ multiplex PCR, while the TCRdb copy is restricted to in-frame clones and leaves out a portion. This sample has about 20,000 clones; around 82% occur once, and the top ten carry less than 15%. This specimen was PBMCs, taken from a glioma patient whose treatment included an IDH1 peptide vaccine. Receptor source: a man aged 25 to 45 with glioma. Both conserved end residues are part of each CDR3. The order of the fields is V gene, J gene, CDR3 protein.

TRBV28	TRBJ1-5	CASRQGGVSNQPQHF
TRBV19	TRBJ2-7	CASRGTVSSYEQYF
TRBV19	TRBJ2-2	CASRAGLTGELFF
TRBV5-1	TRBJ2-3	CASSPPLWGPDTQYF
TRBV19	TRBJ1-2	CASRYGTAYGYTF
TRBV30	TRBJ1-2	CAWRGIGLAGTF
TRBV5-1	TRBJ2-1	CASSLRGTYNEQFF
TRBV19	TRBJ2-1	CASSIGSNNEQFF
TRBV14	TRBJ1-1	CASSLLLSMVDTEAFF
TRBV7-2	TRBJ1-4	CASSLLDATNEKLFF
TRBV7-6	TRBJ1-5	CASSPGGPGGDPQHF
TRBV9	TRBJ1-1	CASSVFGTEAFF
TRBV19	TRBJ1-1	CASSGQMNTEAFF
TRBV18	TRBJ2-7	CASSPTGGLGEQYF
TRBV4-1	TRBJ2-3	CASSQVSGVTDTQYF
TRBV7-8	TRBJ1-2	CASSLTGGADYGYTF
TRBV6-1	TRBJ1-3	CASSEAGLSGNTIYF
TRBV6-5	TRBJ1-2	CTSRILGGGYTF
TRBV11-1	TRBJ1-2	CASSLKGAYGYTF
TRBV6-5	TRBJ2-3	CASSYLGARTDTQYF
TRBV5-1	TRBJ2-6	CTTSTGPGANVLTF
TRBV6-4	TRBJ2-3	CASSDPGTGTDTQYF
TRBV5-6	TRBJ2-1	CASSWGPLAGGPNEQFF
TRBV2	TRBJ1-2	CASSVDRAYYGYTF
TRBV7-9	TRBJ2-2	CASKPPSGQVAGELFF
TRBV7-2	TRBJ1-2	CASSLETGGAYGYTF
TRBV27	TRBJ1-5	CATGVNQPQHF
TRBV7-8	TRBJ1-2	CASSVGPGQGKGYGYTF